These 19 T cell receptor beta chains came from one sample sequenced in a study of shared clonotypes between healthy human individuals (TCRdb year 2020). Library prep was done by the immunoSEQ multiplex PCR assay. TCRdb provides this immuneACCESS table in a form limited to in-frame rearrangements. Some clones are lacking; in checked studies, under half of them reflect an unresolved V gene, and why the rest are absent is not known. This sample has about 530,000 clones in its table, and roughly 79% of those were observed once. Of the sample, 9.5% to 15% falls within the top ten clones. The specimen was PBMCs. The origin of the receptors is a middle-aged woman in good health. Some clones in this sample may be carry-over from other donors' samples.

Only one count was recorded for this clone. This chain's CDR3 is CASSLWTSGSPYEQYF. CDR3 bases: TGTGCCAGCAGCTTATGGACTAGCGGGAGTCCCTACGAGCAGTACTTC. The chain links TRBV13 to TRBJ2-7, with 13 bases fitting TRBD2. Trimming cost V 2 bases and J 2 bases; bases outside gene matches: 3. Germline V gives CDR1 PRHDT, CDR2 FYEKMQ (reference sequence). The CDR3 totals 16 residues.

The rearrangement joins TRBV30 to TRBJ1-6; TRBD1 aligns across 7 bases. This CDR3 contains 13 residues. CDR1 is GTSNPN and CDR2 is SVGIG in the germline V gene (reference sequence). V shed 5 bases, J shed 4 bases, and the junction held 2 bases outside the gene matches. The CDR3 here is CAWGTAYNSPLHF. The CDR3 DNA sequence: TGTGCCTGGGGGACAGCTTATAATTCACCCCTCCACTTT. Based on the CDR3 plus reference TRBV30 and TRBJ1-6, the full variable domain is SQTIHQWPATLVQPVGSPLSLECTVEGTSNPNLYWYRQAAGRGLQLLFYSVGIGQISSEVPQNLSASRPQDRQFILSSKKLLLSDSGFYLCAWGTAYNSPLHFGNGTRLTVT.

In the case of this clone: A much larger clone differs by one base, so this may be a read error. The genes are TRBV11-2 and TRBJ1-1; 7 bases are shared with TRBD1. Trimming cost V 3 bases and J 5 bases; bases outside gene matches: 0. CDR1 and CDR2 from the germline V gene are SGHAT and FQNNGV. The CDR3 has 12 amino acids. The CDR3 region has the DNA TGTGCCAGCAGCTTCAGGGGGACTGAAGCTTTCTTT. Protein: CASSFRGTEAFF.

J is TRBJ2-1 and V is TRBV15; TRBD2 is a possible D gene (6 bases). V lost 4 bases to trimming and J lost 1 base, with 17 bases between them. The CDR3 runs to 17 residues. The germline V gene encodes CDR1 LNHNV and CDR2 YYDKDF (reference sequence). The CDR3 nucleotides read TGTGCCACCAGCAAGGGCCCTCGGGGGTATTCCTACAATGAGCAGTTCTTC. Protein product: CATSKGPRGYSYNEQFF.

The chain couples TRBV7-9 to TRBJ2-1; D unresolved. Trimming stripped 5 bases from V and 7 bases from J, with 18 bases between. The CDR3 loop spans 15 amino acids. Germline loops: CDR1 SEHNR, CDR2 FQNEAQ (reference sequence). The CDR3 DNA reads as TGTGCCAGCAGCCCGGACGCTTTAACCCGGAATGAGCAGTTCTTC. It encodes CASSPDALTRNEQFF.

The rearrangement joins TRBV25-1 to TRBJ2-7; the D gene is possibly TRBD2 (6 bases). Trimming left V 5 bases short and J 4 bases short, with 9 bases between. The germline gives CDR1 MGHDK, CDR2 SYGVNS. The CDR3 runs to 12 residues. This CDR3 is CASSIGSYEQYF. Here the CDR3 DNA reads TGTGCCAGCAGTATCGGGAGTTACGAGCAGTACTTC.

The genes are TRBV9 and TRBJ1-1; possible D gene TRBD1, 6 bases. V lost 4 bases, J lost 3 bases, and 13 bases lay in between. The CDR3 is 14 amino acids. The germline CDR1 and CDR2 sequences are SGDLS and YYNGEE. This chain's CDR3 is CASSPARGYTEAFF. DNA of the CDR3: TGTGCCAGCAGCCCCGCGAGGGGGTACACTGAAGCTTTCTTT.

The chain carries TRBV7-2 and TRBJ2-7; 11 nucleotides line up with TRBD2. Germline values: CDR1 SGHTA, CDR2 FQGNSA. The CDR3 has 15 amino acids. The V gene end was trimmed by 7 bases and the J gene end by 5 bases; junction bases not matched to a gene: 10. The CDR3 DNA is TGTGCCAGCAATCGCGCTAGCGGGAGGACAGACGAGCAGTACTTC. The encoded protein is CASNRASGRTDEQYF.

The CDR3 DNA reads TGCGCCAGCAGCCAAGACTCCGCCAGTCCACTCAGCACAGATACGCAGTATTTT. As protein: CASSQDSASPLSTDTQYF. The chain links TRBV4-1 to TRBJ2-3; no clear D. The germline CDR1 and CDR2 sequences are MGHRA and YSYEKL. The CDR3 spans 18 residues. The V end lost 0 bases, the J end lost 0 bases, and 16 bases lay between the germline ends.

J is TRBJ1-1 and V is TRBV18; D not certain. The CDR3 is made up of 13 amino acids. Trimming cost V 3 bases and J 1 base, with 6 bases left between them. In germline, CDR1 is KGHSH, CDR2 LQKENI. CDR3 residues: CASSPAPNTEAFF. For the CDR3, the DNA is TGTGCCAGCTCACCTGCCCCGAACACTGAAGCTTTCTTT.

This clone was recorded many times. The chain links TRBV7-2 to TRBJ2-7; 11 bases agree with TRBD2. The CDR3 length is 15 residues. Germline values: CDR1 SGHTA, CDR2 FQGNSA. The trim removed 5 bases at V and 2 bases at J, leaving 5 bases unmatched. The CDR3 DNA reads TGTGCCAGCAGCGTACTAGCGGGGGCCGCCTACGAGCAGTACTTC. It yields the protein CASSVLAGAAYEQYF. Full variable domain (rest looked up from reference TRBV7-2 and TRBJ2-7): GAGVSQSPSNKVTEKGKDVELRCDPISGHTALYWYRQSLGQGLEFLIYFQGNSAPDKSGLPSDRFSAERTGGSVSTLTIQRTQQEDSAVYLCASSVLAGAAYEQYFGPGTRLTVT.

The V call is TRBV7-2, the J call TRBJ2-3; 8 bases map to TRBD2. The CDR3 is 15 amino acids. Looked up from germline, CDR1 is SGHTA and CDR2 is FQGNSA. The V and J ends lost 5 bases and 3 bases, in that order; junction bases with no gene match: 7. The CDR3 DNA sequence: TGTGCCAGCAGCCGCACAGGCGGGGGGACAGATACGCAGTATTTT. Amino acid sequence: CASSRTGGGTDTQYF.

This clone was seen more than once but under ten times. The CDR3 coding sequence is TGTGCCAGCTCACTAACTAGCGGGAAGACAGATACGCAGTATTTT. This translates into CASSLTSGKTDTQYF. The chain combines TRBV18 with TRBJ2-3; 10 bases map to TRBD2. The CDR3 covers 15 residues. The ends lost 4 bases at V and 3 bases at J; junction bases unmatched: 4. CDR1 is KGHSH, CDR2 LQKENI, per germline.

The rearrangement joins TRBV7-6 to TRBJ2-2; no reliable D call. Germline lookup yields CDR1 SGHVS and CDR2 FNYEAQ. The CDR3 sequence is 13 residues long. The ends were cut back, 7 bases at V and 7 bases at J, with 13 bases in the middle. The CDR3 DNA reads as TGTGCCAGCACCCAATACGCGATCGGGGAGCTGTTTTTT. It is translated as CASTQYAIGELFF.

The rearrangement uses TRBV30 and TRBJ2-3; 8 bases align to TRBD2. Germline V gene lookup returns CDR1 GTSNPN and CDR2 SVGIG (reference sequence). After removal of 2 bases from V and 2 bases from J, the junction contained 3 bases not matched to a gene. The CDR3 runs 14 residues. In nucleotides, the CDR3 is TGTGCCTGGAGTCGGGGGGGGCCCACAGATACGCAGTATTTT. Residues: CAWSRGGPTDTQYF.

The J gene is TRBJ2-1, the V gene TRBV27; TRBD1 matches at 8 bases. CDR1 is MNHEY, CDR2 SMNVEV, per germline (reference sequence). The CDR3 extends over 13 amino acids. V shed 5 bases and J 15 bases; nucleotides not matched to a gene: 12. The CDR3 loop is CASSTGNTGGPFF. The CDR3 DNA reads as TGTGCCAGCAGTACAGGAAATACAGGGGGTCCGTTCTTC.

This clone was counted a single time. The chain recombines TRBV5-4 with TRBJ2-7; 7 bases agree with TRBD1. The CDR3 spans 14 residues. Germline CDR1 SGHNT, CDR2 YYREEE (reference sequence). Trimming took 0 bases from V and 4 from J; bases not matched to a gene: 4. The CDR3 here is CASSLDRGNYEQYF. CDR3 sequence (DNA): TGTGCCAGCAGCTTGGACAGGGGAAATTACGAGCAGTACTTC.

The chain employs TRBV11-3 and TRBJ2-2; a weak D match, TRBD2 (7 bases). V gave up 3 bases and J gave up 2 bases, with 13 bases separating them. In germline, CDR1 is SGHNT, CDR2 YENEEA. The CDR3 runs to 16 residues. CDR3 amino acids: CASSLRAGANTGELFF. In DNA form, the CDR3 reads TGTGCCAGCAGCTTGAGGGCGGGGGCCAACACCGGGGAGCTGTTTTTT.

This rearrangement joins TRBV5-1 to TRBJ2-1; weak D call: TRBD1 (5 bases). The V end was cut by 0 bases, the J end by 15 bases, with 16 bases between. Looked up from germline, CDR1 is SGHRS and CDR2 is YFSETQ. The CDR3 extends over 13 amino acids. This CDR3 reads CASSLGRDSVRFF. For the CDR3, the DNA is TGCGCCAGCAGCTTGGGGCGTGACAGCGTTCGGTTCTTC. The complete variable domain, with remaining parts taken from reference TRBV5-1 and TRBJ2-1, reads KAGVTQTPRYLIKTRGQQVTLSCSPISGHRSVSWYQQTPGQGLQFLFEYFSETQRNKGNFPGRFSGRQFSNSRSEMNVSTLELGDSALYLCASSLGRDSVRFFGPGTRLTVL.